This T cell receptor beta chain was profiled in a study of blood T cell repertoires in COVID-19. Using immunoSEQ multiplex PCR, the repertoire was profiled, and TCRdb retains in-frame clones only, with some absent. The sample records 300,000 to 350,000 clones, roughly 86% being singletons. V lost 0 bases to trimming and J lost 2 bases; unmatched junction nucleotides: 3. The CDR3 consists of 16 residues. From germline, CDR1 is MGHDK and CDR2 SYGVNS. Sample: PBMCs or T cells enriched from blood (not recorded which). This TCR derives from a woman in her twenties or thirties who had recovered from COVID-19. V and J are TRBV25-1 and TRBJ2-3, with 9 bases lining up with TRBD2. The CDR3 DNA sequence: TGTGCCAGCAGTGAATATCGCGGGAGGGCCACAGATACGCAGTATTTT. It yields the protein CASSEYRGRATDTQYF.